The present entry profiles one TCR beta chain with its context. The target antigen is unknown. From germline, CDR1 is SGHTA and CDR2 FQGTGA. The CDR3 spans 13 residues. V was clipped by 6 bases and J by 7 bases, with 13 bases between them. This specimen belongs to a study of T cells in Graves' hyperthyroidism and ophthalmopathy. Broader study findings: Most thyroid clonotypes expanded above 0.001 appeared in blood too.

No ophthalmopathy progression within 18 months constituted stable Graves' hyperthyroidism. Hyperthyroidism was newly diagnosed in patients aged 18 to 65 (duration under 2 months). Pregnant or lactating patients were excluded, as were those with uncontrolled infection or other autoimmune disease. TCR beta CDR3 regions were amplified from RNA transcripts. RT-PCR in the first round (using the HTBI primer set) targeted the TCR CDR3. TCRdb redid the calling of the multiplex PCR reads with MiXCR, one entry per CDR3 protein. The data hold roughly 98,000 distinct CDR3 sequences, with roughly 40% observed a single time.

The material sequenced was peripheral blood or thyroid tissue (not recorded which). The chain links TRBV7-3 to TRBJ1-5, with D maybe TRBD1 (6 bases). The TCR sequence derives from a woman between 25 and 40 years old with Graves' hyperthyroidism. CDR3 residues: CASRRGVGQPQHF. The CDR3 DNA reads TGTGCCAGCAGGAGGGGGGTAGGACAGCCCCAGCATTTT.